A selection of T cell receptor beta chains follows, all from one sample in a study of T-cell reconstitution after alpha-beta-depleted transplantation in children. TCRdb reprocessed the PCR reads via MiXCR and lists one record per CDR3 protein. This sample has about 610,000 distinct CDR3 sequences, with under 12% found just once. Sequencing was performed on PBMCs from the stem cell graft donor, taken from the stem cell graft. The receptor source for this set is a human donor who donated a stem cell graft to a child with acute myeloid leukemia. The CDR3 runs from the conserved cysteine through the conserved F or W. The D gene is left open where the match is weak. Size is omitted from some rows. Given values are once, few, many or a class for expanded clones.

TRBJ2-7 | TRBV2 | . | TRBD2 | TGTGCCAGCAGAAACTTAGCGGGGAGCTCCTACGAGCAGTACTTC | CASRNLAGSSYEQYF
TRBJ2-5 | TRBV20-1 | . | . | TGCAGTGCTACCCAGCACGTATTGACCGGGGAGACCCAGTACTTC | CSATQHVLTGETQYF
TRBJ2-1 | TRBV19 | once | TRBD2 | TGTGCCAGTATGGGACTAGGGCTCTACAATGAGCAGTTCTTC | CASMGLGLYNEQFF
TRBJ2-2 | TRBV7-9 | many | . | TGTGCCAGCAGCTTACAGGGGTCCGGTTACACCGGGGAGCTGTTTTTT | CASSLQGSGYTGELFF
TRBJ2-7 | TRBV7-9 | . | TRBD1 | TGTGCCAGCAGCTTACCACTGGGACAGGTCAGCTCCTACGAGCAGTACTTC | CASSLPLGQVSSYEQYF
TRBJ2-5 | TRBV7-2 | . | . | TGTGCCAGCAGTTCCGGGAGCGAAATCGAGACCCAGTACTTC | CASSSGSEIETQYF
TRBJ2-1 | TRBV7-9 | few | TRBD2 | TGTGCCAGCAGCGCCTTTAGCGGGCGGTACAATGAGCAGTTCTTC | CASSAFSGRYNEQFF
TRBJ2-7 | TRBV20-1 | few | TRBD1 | TGCAGTGCGGCTGAACAGGGGGAACTCAGGTACGAGCAGTACTTC | CSAAEQGELRYEQYF
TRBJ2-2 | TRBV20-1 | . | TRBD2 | TGCAGTGCTAGGGGAGGGTCGGGCACCGGGGAGCTGTTTTTT | CSARGGSGTGELFF
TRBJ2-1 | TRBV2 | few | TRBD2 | TGTGCCAGCAGCTTGAAGGGGACTAGAGAGTTCTTC | CASSLKGTREFF
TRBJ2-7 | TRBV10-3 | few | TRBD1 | TGTGCCATCAGTGAGTTCACAGGGGCGTCGGGCGAGCAGTACTTC | CAISEFTGASGEQYF
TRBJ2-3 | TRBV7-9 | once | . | TGTGCCAGCAGGTCGACACCAGGGCGAGATACGCAGTATTTT | CASRSTPGRDTQYF
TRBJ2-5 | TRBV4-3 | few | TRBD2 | TGCGCCAGCAGCCAAGATGGGACTAGCGAAGAGACCCAGTACTTC | CASSQDGTSEETQYF
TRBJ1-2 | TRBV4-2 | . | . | TGTGCCAGCAGCCAAGATTTGGGGATATCGGGAGGCTACACCTTC | CASSQDLGISGGYTF
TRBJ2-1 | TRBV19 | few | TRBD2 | TGTGCCAGTAGCCTTTTGAGCGGGAGGGCCGACAATGAGCAGTTCTTC | CASSLLSGRADNEQFF
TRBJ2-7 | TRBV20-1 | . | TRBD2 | TGCAGTATCCAGCGGGGTAGCTCCTACGAGCAGTACTTC | CSIQRGSSYEQYF
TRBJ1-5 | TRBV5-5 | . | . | TGTGCCAGCAGCTTCGACACCTATAGCAATCAGCCCCAGCATTTT | CASSFDTYSNQPQHF
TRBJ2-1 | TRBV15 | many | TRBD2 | TGTGCCACCAGCCGCGGACTAGCGGAGCCCTACAATGAGCAGTTCTTC | CATSRGLAEPYNEQFF
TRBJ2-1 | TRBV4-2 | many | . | TGTGCCAGCAGCCCAGATCGTGGTAGACGCAATGAGCAGTTCTTC | CASSPDRGRRNEQFF
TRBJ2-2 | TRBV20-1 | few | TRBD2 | TGCAGTGCCCTTGGGGGGACTAGCGGGAGGACCGGGGAGCTGTTTTTT | CSALGGTSGRTGELFF
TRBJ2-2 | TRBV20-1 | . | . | TGCAGTGCTAGGGGGGGAGTGGTCAACACCGGGGAGCTGTTTTTT | CSARGGVVNTGELFF
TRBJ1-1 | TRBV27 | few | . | TGTGCCACCCAAGCCTTGAACACTGAAGCTTTCTTT | CATQALNTEAFF
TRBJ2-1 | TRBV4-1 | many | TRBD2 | TGCGCCAGCAGCCAAGATATCACTAGCGGGTCCTACAATGAGCAGTTCTTC | CASSQDITSGSYNEQFF
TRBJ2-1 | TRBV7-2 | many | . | TGTGCCAGCAGCGACGACCCAAACTACAATGAGCAGTTCTTC | CASSDDPNYNEQFF
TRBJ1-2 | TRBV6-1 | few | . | TGTGCCAGCAGTGAAGCGGACACTGACTATGGCTACACCTTC | CASSEADTDYGYTF
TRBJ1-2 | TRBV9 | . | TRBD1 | TGTGCCAGCAGCCGCGGAACACAGGGGGAAGGAGGCTACACCTTC | CASSRGTQGEGGYTF
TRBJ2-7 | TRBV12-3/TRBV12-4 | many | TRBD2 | TGTGCCAGCAGGGTTGGACTAGCGGAGACCTACGAGCAGTACTTC | CASRVGLAETYEQYF
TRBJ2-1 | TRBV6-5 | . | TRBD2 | TGTGCCAGCAGTTACCACAGGACTAGCGGAGCCAATGAGCAGTTCTTC | CASSYHRTSGANEQFF
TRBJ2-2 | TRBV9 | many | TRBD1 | TGTGCCAGCAGCGTGTGGGGGACAGGGCACACCGGGGAGCTGTTTTTT | CASSVWGTGHTGELFF
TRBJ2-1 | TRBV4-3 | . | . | TGCGCCAGCAGCCAAGAACCAGGGAGTGAGCAGTTCTTC | CASSQEPGSEQFF
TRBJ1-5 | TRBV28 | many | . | TGTGCCAGCCAAAGGGATGGTAATCAGCCCCAGCATTTT | CASQRDGNQPQHF
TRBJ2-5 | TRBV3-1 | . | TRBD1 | TGTGCCACCACAGGGGGAGAGACCCAGTACTTC | CATTGGETQYF
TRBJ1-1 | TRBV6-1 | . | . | TGTGCCAGCAGAGATGAAATGAACACTGAAGCTTTCTTT | CASRDEMNTEAFF
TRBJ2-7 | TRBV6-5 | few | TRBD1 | TGTGCCAGCAGGACAGGGTTCAACGAGCAGTACTTC | CASRTGFNEQYF
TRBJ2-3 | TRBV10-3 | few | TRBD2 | TGTGCCATCATGGTGGGGACTAGCGGGAGAGCTAGCACAGATACGCAGTATTTT | CAIMVGTSGRASTDTQYF
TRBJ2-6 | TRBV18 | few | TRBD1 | TGTGCCAGCTCACCAGTCCCGGGACAGGGACAGGGGGCCAACGTCCTGACTTTC | CASSPVPGQGQGANVLTF
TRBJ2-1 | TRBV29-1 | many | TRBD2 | TGCAGCGTTGACAGCGGGAGGGCAGGTGAGCAGTTCTTC | CSVDSGRAGEQFF
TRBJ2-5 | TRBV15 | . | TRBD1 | TGTGCCACCAGACAGGGGAAAGAGACCCAGTACTTC | CATRQGKETQYF
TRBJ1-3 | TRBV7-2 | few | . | TGTGCCAGCAGCTCACCGGGACAACTCCCGCGAAACACCATATATTTT | CASSSPGQLPRNTIYF
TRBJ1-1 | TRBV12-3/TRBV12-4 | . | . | TGTGCCAGCACCGCTACACCCAGGGGCACTGAAGCTTTCTTT | CASTATPRGTEAFF
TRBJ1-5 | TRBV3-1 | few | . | TGTGCCAGCAGCCAATTCCTTGGGGGGGATCAGCCCCAGCATTTT | CASSQFLGGDQPQHF